This TCR beta chain was captured by sequencing in a study of blood T cells in healthy people across ages. For the second PCR, which ran for about 7 to 11 cycles, a sample-barcoded 5' primer and a J-beta primer mix were used. Via MiXCR, TCRdb re-called the 5' RACE reads, giving one row per CDR3 protein. The table includes 800,000 to 1,300,000 distinct CDR3 sequences, approximately 26% detected once. The same data also went into a second study, on T cells of mothers and their children. Per that study: Several million TCR beta reads per child versus over 8.5 million per mother.

The TCR was taken from a girl aged 2 to 9 in good health. The sequenced sample was blood.

DNA of the CDR3: TGCAGTGCTCCGGGACAGGGTTCGGATACGCAGTATTTT. This gives the protein CSAPGQGSDTQYF. V gene TRBV20-1 combines with J gene TRBJ2-3, with 9 bases identical to TRBD1. The germline CDR1 and CDR2 sequences are DFQATT and SNEGSKA (reference sequence). J lost 6 bases, V lost 5 bases, and 6 bases had no gene match. CDR3 size: 13 residues.